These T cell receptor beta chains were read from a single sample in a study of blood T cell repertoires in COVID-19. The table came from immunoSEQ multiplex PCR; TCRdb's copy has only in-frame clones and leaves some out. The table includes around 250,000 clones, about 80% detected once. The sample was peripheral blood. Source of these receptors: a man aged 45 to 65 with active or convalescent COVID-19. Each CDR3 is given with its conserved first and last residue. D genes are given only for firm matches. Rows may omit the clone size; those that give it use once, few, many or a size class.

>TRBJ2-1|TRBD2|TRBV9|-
CASSVGGGGAVEQFF
TGTGCCAGCAGCGTAGGTGGCGGGGGGGCCGTTGAGCAGTTCTTC
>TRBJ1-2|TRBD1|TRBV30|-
CAWSAGGAYNYGYTF
TGTGCCTGGAGTGCAGGGGGAGCTTATAACTATGGCTACACCTTC
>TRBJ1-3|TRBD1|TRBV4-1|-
CASSQPTGAGNTIYF
TGCGCCAGCAGCCAACCGACAGGGGCTGGAAACACCATATATTTT
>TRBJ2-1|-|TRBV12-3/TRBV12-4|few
CASSLIVINEQFF
TGTGCCAGCAGTTTAATCGTAATTAATGAGCAGTTCTTC
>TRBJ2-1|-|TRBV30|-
CAWSWRNNEQFF
TGTGCCTGGAGTTGGCGGAACAATGAGCAGTTCTTC
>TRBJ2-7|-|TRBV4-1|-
CASSQGQMAIYEQYF
TGCGCCAGCAGCCAAGGACAAATGGCAATCTACGAGCAGTACTTC
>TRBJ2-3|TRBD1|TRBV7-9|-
CASSPGQVMEDTQYF
TGTGCCAGCAGCCCTGGACAGGTAATGGAAGATACGCAGTATTTT
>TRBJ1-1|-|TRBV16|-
CASSPNTPGPRWDEAFF
TGTGCCAGCAGCCCCAATACCCCAGGGCCGCGCTGGGATGAAGCTTTCTTT
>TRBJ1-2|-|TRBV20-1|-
CSASNLRDGRSYGYTF
TGCAGTGCTAGTAATTTACGGGACGGGAGGTCCTATGGCTACACCTTC
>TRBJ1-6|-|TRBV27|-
CASSSPSEGGHNSPLHF
TGTGCCAGCAGTTCCCCGAGCGAGGGTGGGCATAATTCACCCCTCCACTTT
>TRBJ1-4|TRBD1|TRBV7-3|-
CASSSLPTGEKLFF
TGTGCCAGCAGCTCCCTACCGACAGGGGAGAAACTGTTTTTT
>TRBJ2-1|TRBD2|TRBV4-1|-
CASSQLVSGLDSDNEQFF
TGCGCCAGCAGCCAGCTAGTATCTGGACTAGACTCAGACAATGAGCAGTTCTTC
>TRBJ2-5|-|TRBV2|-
CASSEFRGWETQYF
TGTGCCAGCAGTGAATTCCGGGGTTGGGAGACCCAGTACTTC
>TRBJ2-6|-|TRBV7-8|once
CASSFSSLQRSGANVLTF
TGTGCCAGCAGCTTTAGTAGCCTTCAACGTTCTGGGGCCAACGTCCTGACTTTC
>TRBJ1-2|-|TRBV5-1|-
CASSPITSHGYTF
TGCGCCAGCAGCCCGATTACGAGCCATGGCTACACCTTC
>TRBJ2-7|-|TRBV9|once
CASSVGGSSYEQYF
TGTGCCAGCAGCGTAGGCGGAAGCTCCTACGAGCAGTACTTC
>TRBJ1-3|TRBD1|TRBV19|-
CASTRTGWNTIYF
TGTGCCAGTACACGGACAGGTTGGAACACCATATATTTT
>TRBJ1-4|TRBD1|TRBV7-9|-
CASSAAGTEYEKLFF
TGTGCCAGCAGCGCGGCCGGGACAGAGTATGAAAAACTGTTTTTT
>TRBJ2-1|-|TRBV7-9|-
CASGLGEQFF
TGTGCCAGCGGCCTGGGCGAGCAGTTCTTC
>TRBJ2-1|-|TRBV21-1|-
CASSKQRGGLPCKYNEQFF
TGTGCCAGCAGCAAGCAGCGGGGGGGCCTCCCGTGCAAATACAATGAGCAGTTCTTC
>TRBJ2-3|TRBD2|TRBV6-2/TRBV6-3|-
CASSYSWLAGGLEDTQYF
TGTGCCAGCAGTTACTCGTGGCTAGCGGGGGGGCTGGAAGATACGCAGTATTTT
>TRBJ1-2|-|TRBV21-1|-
CASSKGQVAGWFNYGYTF
TGTGCCAGCAGCAAAGGCCAGGTGGCAGGGTGGTTTAACTATGGCTACACCTTC
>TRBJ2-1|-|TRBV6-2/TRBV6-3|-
CASSYSASIANEQFF
TGTGCCAGCAGTTACTCGGCTAGCATAGCCAATGAGCAGTTCTTC
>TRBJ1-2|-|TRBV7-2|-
CASSLERGVYGYTF
TGTGCCAGCAGCTTAGAGCGGGGGGTCTATGGCTACACCTTC
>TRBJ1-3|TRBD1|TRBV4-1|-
CASSGSGQGSGNTIYF
TGCGCCAGCAGCGGATCGGGACAGGGCTCTGGAAACACCATATATTTT
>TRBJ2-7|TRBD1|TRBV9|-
CASSVQGVGYEQYF
TGTGCCAGCAGCGTACAGGGGGTGGGCTACGAGCAGTACTTC
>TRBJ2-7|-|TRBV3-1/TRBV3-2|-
CASSHSSGEQYF
TGTGCCAGCAGCCATAGCTCCGGGGAGCAGTACTTC
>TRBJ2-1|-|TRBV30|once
CAWSVFRSGTPVYNEQFF
TGTGCCTGGAGTGTATTTCGGTCCGGGACACCAGTTTACAATGAGCAGTTCTTC
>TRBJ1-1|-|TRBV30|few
CAWSVRAGRGEAFF
TGTGCCTGGAGTGTACGGGCAGGGCGGGGGGAAGCTTTCTTT
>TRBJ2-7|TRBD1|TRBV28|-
CASSAAPGTGGSSMYEQYF
TGTGCCAGCAGCGCAGCCCCCGGGACAGGGGGTTCCTCAATGTACGAGCAGTACTTC
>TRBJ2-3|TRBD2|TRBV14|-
CASSQGGLAWDTQYF
TGTGCCAGCAGCCAAGGGGGACTAGCGTGGGATACGCAGTATTTT
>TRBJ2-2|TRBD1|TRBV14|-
CASSQYGDRANTGELFF
TGTGCCAGCAGCCAATACGGGGACAGGGCCAACACCGGGGAGCTGTTTTTT
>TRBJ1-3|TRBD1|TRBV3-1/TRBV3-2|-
CASSRDRAGNTIYF
TGTGCCAGCAGTAGGGACAGGGCCGGAAACACCATATATTTT
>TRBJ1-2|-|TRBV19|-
CASSIGTREGGYTF
TGTGCCAGTAGTATAGGGACGCGGGAAGGCGGCTACACCTTC
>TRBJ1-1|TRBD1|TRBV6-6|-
CASSYGTDEAFF
TGTGCCAGCAGTTACGGGACAGATGAAGCTTTCTTT
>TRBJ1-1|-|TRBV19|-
CASSITRDTEAFF
TGTGCCAGTAGTATAACCCGGGACACTGAAGCTTTCTTT
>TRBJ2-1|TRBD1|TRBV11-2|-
CASSLSKGASYNEQFF
TGTGCCAGCAGCTTATCGAAGGGGGCTAGCTACAATGAGCAGTTCTTC
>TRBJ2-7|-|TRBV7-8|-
CASSLGAPEIYEQYF
TGTGCCAGCAGCTTAGGGGCCCCCGAGATCTACGAGCAGTACTTC
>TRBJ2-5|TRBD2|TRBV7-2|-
CATHPGSGKFQEAQYF
TGTGCCACTCACCCAGGTAGCGGGAAATTCCAAGAGGCCCAGTACTTC
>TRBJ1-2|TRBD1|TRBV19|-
CASSDRGNYGYTF
TGTGCCAGTAGTGACAGGGGGAACTATGGCTACACCTTC
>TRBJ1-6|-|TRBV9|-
CASSQRTDSPLHF
TGTGCCAGCAGCCAGAGGACAGATTCACCCCTCCACTTT
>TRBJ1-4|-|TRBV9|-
CASSAPTGHGGPTNEKLFF
TGTGCCAGCAGCGCTCCTACGGGACACGGGGGGCCAACTAATGAAAAACTGTTTTTT
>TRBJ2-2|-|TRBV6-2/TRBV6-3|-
CASSPLGGATGELFF
TGTGCCAGCAGCCCTTTAGGGGGAGCGACCGGGGAGCTGTTTTTT
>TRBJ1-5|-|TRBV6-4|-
CASHPAGPSNQPQHF
TGTGCCAGCCATCCCGCGGGCCCTAGCAATCAGCCCCAGCATTTT
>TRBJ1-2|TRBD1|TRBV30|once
CAWSETWDRRVTF
TGTGCCTGGAGTGAGACTTGGGACAGGCGCGTCACCTTC
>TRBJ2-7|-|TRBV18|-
CASSPLSGGEQYF
TGTGCCAGCTCACCACTTTCCGGGGGTGAGCAGTACTTC
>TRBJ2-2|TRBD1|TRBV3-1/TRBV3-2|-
CASSRDRNTGELFF
TGTGCCAGCAGCCGGGACAGGAACACCGGGGAGCTGTTTTTT
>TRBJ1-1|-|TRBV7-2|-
CASSLEFRSLRAFF
TGTGCCAGCAGCTTAGAGTTCAGGTCACTGCGAGCTTTCTTT